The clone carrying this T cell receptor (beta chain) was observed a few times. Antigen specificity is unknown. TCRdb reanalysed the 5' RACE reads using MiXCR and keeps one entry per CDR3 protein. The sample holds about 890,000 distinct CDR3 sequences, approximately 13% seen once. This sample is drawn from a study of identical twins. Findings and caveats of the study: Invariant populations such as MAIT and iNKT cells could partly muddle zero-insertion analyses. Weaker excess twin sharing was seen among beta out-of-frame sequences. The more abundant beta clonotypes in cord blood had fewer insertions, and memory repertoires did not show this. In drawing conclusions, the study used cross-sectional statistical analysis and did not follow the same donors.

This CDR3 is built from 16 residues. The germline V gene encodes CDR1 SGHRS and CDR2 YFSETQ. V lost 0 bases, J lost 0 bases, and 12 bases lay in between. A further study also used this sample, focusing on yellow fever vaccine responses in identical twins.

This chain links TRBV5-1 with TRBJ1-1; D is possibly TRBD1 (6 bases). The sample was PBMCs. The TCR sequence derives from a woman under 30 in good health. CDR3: CASSLGAGVMNTEAFF. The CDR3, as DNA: TGCGCCAGCAGCTTGGGTGCAGGGGTAATGAACACTGAAGCTTTCTTT.